This TCR beta chain is from a study of cytomegalovirus exposure and HLA in healthy donors. On the study more broadly: The Caucasian-associated ancestry cluster contained approximately 81% of the roughly 370 genotyped donors. The study, taken as a whole, reports: Among CMV-associated TCR beta chains, most appeared HLA-restricted in a later analysis. Common viral pathogens seemed to be connected with several of the most significant clusters, according to a later analysis. A later analysis, which compared TCR beta chains of equal frequency, found the HLA-associated ones more clonally expanded.

A word on this clone: Its target is unknown.

With 60 Vbeta and 13 Jbeta primers, the PCR was carried out. Libraries were prepared by immunoSEQ multiplex PCR; TCRdb keeps only in-frame clonotypes and omits some of them. The sample yields more than 85,000 clones, around 80% seen once. From germline, CDR1 is SEHNR and CDR2 FQNEAQ (reference sequence). V lost 6 bases and J lost 0, with 15 bases in between. There are 16 residues in the CDR3. The chain is built from TRBV7-9 and TRBJ1-3; D is unresolved. Material for sequencing was PBMCs. The clonotype comes from a female donor in good health and CMV-seropositive. DNA for the CDR3: TGTGCCAGCAGGGTCGGACTGGCTGACTCTGGAAACACCATATATTTT. This sequence encodes CASRVGLADSGNTIYF.